This T cell receptor beta chain was retrieved from a study of blood T cell repertoires in COVID-19. Looking at the study overall: Sites in the United States, Italy and Spain provided acute and convalescent COVID-19 samples. Sample material is recorded as cDNA or gDNA derived from T cells, B-cell-depleted T cells, or PBMCs.

In the original analysis: From reference gene primer amplification, estimates of nucleated cell counts were derived. Using immunoSEQ multiplex PCR, the repertoire was profiled, and TCRdb retains in-frame clones only, with some absent. The V and J calls and the clone size are those of that table, but D and trimming were determined from the DNA. The sample comprises 250,000 to 350,000 clones, just over 85% of which are singletons, and around 3% rests with the top ten. Trimming stripped 2 bases from V and 0 bases from J, with 14 bases between. The CDR3 runs 17 residues. Germline assignment: CDR1 MNHEY and CDR2 SVGEGT.

The clonotype comes from a woman aged 30 to 39 with active or convalescent COVID-19. The chain links TRBV6-2 or TRBV6-3 to TRBJ2-1; D might be TRBD2 (5 bases). Sequencing was performed on peripheral blood. The CDR3 bases are TGTGCCAGCAGTTACACCCGGGGAGAGATCTCCTACAATGAGCAGTTCTTC. This gives the protein CASSYTRGEISYNEQFF.